This TCR beta chain was captured by sequencing in a study of shared clonotypes between healthy human individuals. Points from the study as a whole: Naive CD4 clonotype sharing across four donors was 4.5% to 6%.

Germline V gives CDR1 KGHSH, CDR2 LQKENI. The CDR3 totals 16 residues. V gave up 3 bases and J gave up 1 base; unmatched junction bases: 5. Of note for this clone: Its antigen is still unknown.

Measured with immunoSEQ multiplex PCR; TCRdb has only the in-frame clones, and not every one. In the table there are approximately 2.3 million clones, 90% to 95% of which are singletons. Source material: naive CD4+ T cells from PBMCs. As to subset: CD45RA+ positively selected. This sequence joins TRBV18 and TRBJ2-2, with 7 bases lining up with TRBD2. The TCR comes from a man aged 18 to 35 in good health. Some clones in this sample may be carry-over from other donors' samples. The CDR3 here is CASSPLLARNTGELFF. As DNA, the CDR3 is TGTGCCAGCTCACCGTTACTAGCGCGGAACACCGGGGAGCTGTTTTTT. Based on the CDR3 plus reference TRBV18 and TRBJ2-2, the full variable domain is NAGVMQNPRHLVRRRGQEARLRCSPMKGHSHVYWYRQLPEEGLKFMVYLQKENIIDESGMPKERFSAEFPKEGPSILRIQQVVRGDSAAYFCASSPLLARNTGELFFGEGSRLTVL.